The 32 T cell receptor beta chains listed next were all sequenced from one sample in a study of T cells after yellow fever vaccination. MiXCR was run by TCRdb on the 5' RACE reads, yielding one entry per CDR3 protein. There are 550,000 to 750,000 distinct CDR3 sequences in the sample; roughly 14% occur only once, and 11% to 15% lies in the top ten. The sequenced sample was PBMCs, obtained on the day of the yellow fever booster vaccination. The receptors originated from a man aged 25-40 years who received the YFV17D yellow fever vaccine.

The chain carries TRBV5-4 and TRBJ2-1; 12 nucleotides align to TRBD2. V was clipped by 5 bases and J by 7 bases; unmatched bases: 7. From germline, CDR1 is SGHNT and CDR2 YYREEE (reference sequence). The CDR3 runs 15 residues. The CDR3 DNA reads TGTGCCAGCAGTCCCGGGACTAGCGGGCAGAATGAGCAGTTCTTC. It translates to CASSPGTSGQNEQFF. The complete variable domain, with remaining parts taken from reference TRBV5-4 and TRBJ2-1, reads ETGVTQSPTHLIKTRGQQVTLRCSSQSGHNTVSWYQQALGQGPQFIFQYYREEENGRGNFPPRFSGLQFPNYSSELNVNALELDDSALYLCASSPGTSGQNEQFFGPGTRLTVL.

This clonotype was observed a few times. Its ends do not fully match the called genes, so a read error is possible. This chain connects TRBV2 to TRBJ1-2; maybe TRBD1 (5 bases). Germline CDR1 reads SNHLY; CDR2 reads FYNNEI. This CDR3 contains 14 residues. The DNA of the CDR3 is TGTGCCAGCGGGACGCCGCTTTGGGACTATGTCTACACCTTC. It is translated as CASGTPLWDYVYTF. Full variable domain (missing parts from reference TRBV2 and TRBJ1-2): EPEVTQTPSHQVTQMGQEVILRCVPISNHLYFYWYRQILGQKVEFLVSFYNNEISEKSEIFDDQFSVERPDGSNFTLKIRSTKLEDSAMYFCASGTPLWDYVYTFGSGTRLTVV.

The chain is built from TRBV14 and TRBJ2-7; 9 bases are a match to TRBD2. J lost 6 bases, V lost 2 bases, and 14 bases had no gene match. The CDR3 is 17 residues long. Germline V CDR1 and CDR2: SGHDN, FVKESK. This CDR3 reads CASSQQSLAGAIGEQYF. The CDR3 coding sequence is TGTGCCAGCAGCCAACAGAGCTTAGCGGGAGCTATCGGCGAGCAGTACTTC.

The gene calls are TRBV6-5 and TRBJ2-3; 10 nucleotides match TRBD2. Trimming took 5 bases from V and 6 from J; bases not matched to a gene: 8. Germline-derived CDR1 and CDR2 are MNHEY and SVGAGI. CDR3 length: 15 amino acids. The CDR3 region is CASSTELAGGDTQYF. In nucleotides, the CDR3 is TGTGCCAGCAGTACCGAATTAGCGGGAGGTGATACGCAGTATTTT.

This chain connects TRBV7-8 to TRBJ2-4; TRBD2 is a possible D gene (6 bases). This CDR3 is built from 14 residues. Trimming cost V 0 bases and J 6 bases, with 9 bases left between them. Per the germline V gene, CDR1 is SGHVS and CDR2 is FQNEAQ. CDR3 in amino acids: CASSLASGSNIQYF. The CDR3, as DNA: TGTGCCAGCAGCTTAGCTAGCGGATCAAACATTCAGTACTTC.

A few counts support this clonotype. The gene calls are TRBV12-3 or TRBV12-4 and TRBJ1-2; D might be TRBD1 (6 bases). V gave up 5 bases and J gave up 8 bases, with 12 bases separating them. The CDR3 loop spans 12 amino acids. The CDR3 protein is CASSGGPGGYTF. The CDR3 nucleotides read TGTGCCAGCAGTGGGGGCCCTGGGGGCTACACCTTC.

The chain recombines TRBV20-1 with TRBJ2-6, with D tentatively TRBD1 or TRBD2 (6 bases each). CDR3 size: 16 residues. Germline V CDR1 and CDR2: DFQATT, SNEGSKA (reference sequence). Trimming left V 3 bases short and J 3 bases short, with 15 bases between. The CDR3 coding sequence is TGCAGTGCTAGTGGGGGGCGGTTTGGTGGGGCCAACGTCCTGACTTTC. As protein: CSASGGRFGGANVLTF.

The rearrangement joins TRBV6-1 to TRBJ1-2; D not resolved. The CDR3 extends over 15 amino acids. Germline CDR1 is MNHNS and CDR2 is SASEGT. V was clipped by 5 bases and J by 4 bases, with 17 bases between them. CDR3 sequence reads: CASSPDNNPGYGYTF. As DNA, the CDR3 is TGTGCCAGCAGTCCTGACAACAACCCAGGCTATGGCTACACCTTC.

V usage is TRBV5-4 and J usage is TRBJ2-7; D is undetermined. The ends were cut back, 2 bases at V and 5 bases at J, with 11 bases in the middle. CDR1 SGHNT and CDR2 YYREEE come from the germline V gene (reference sequence). CDR3 length equals 13 residues. The CDR3 protein is CASSLRQIDEQYF. The CDR3 DNA follows: TGTGCCAGCAGCTTACGGCAGATCGACGAGCAGTACTTC.

The chain is built from TRBV5-4 and TRBJ2-3, with TRBD1 matching over 8 bases. The germline V gene has CDR1 SGHNT and CDR2 YYREEE (reference sequence). The J segment lost 3 bases and the V segment lost 7 bases, leaving 7 bases of the junction unmatched. The CDR3 has 14 amino acids. Here the CDR3 DNA reads TGTGCCAGCCTCGACAGGGGCGGGACAGATACGCAGTATTTT. It specifies CASLDRGGTDTQYF. Complete variable domain (other parts from reference TRBV5-4 and TRBJ2-3): ETGVTQSPTHLIKTRGQQVTLRCSSQSGHNTVSWYQQALGQGPQFIFQYYREEENGRGNFPPRFSGLQFPNYSSELNVNALELDDSALYLCASLDRGGTDTQYFGPGTRLTVL.

This clonotype was recorded only once. Mismatch with germline at one junction end may stem from a read error. The CDR3 is CACSPRNGNQETQYF. The CDR3 DNA is TGTGCCTGCTCACCAAGAAATGGGAACCAAGAGACCCAGTACTTC. The chain joins TRBV18 to TRBJ2-5; D gene uncertain. This CDR3 contains 15 residues. Germline loops: CDR1 KGHSH, CDR2 LQKENI.

The chain couples TRBV5-1 to TRBJ1-2; TRBD1 might be the D (5 bases). The CDR3 sequence is 12 residues long. CDR1 and CDR2 (germline): SGHRS, YFSETQ. The CDR3 nucleotides read TGCGGAATGTTAGAGGGGATCGGCGGCTACACCTTC. It encodes CGMLEGIGGYTF.

J is TRBJ1-5 and V is TRBV20-1; D unresolved. The germline CDR1 and CDR2 sequences are DFQATT and SNEGSKA (reference sequence). CDR3 length: 12 residues. The germline V and J ends were trimmed by 6 bases and 0 bases, with 6 bases remaining between them. The CDR3: CSAPNSNQPQHF. As DNA, the CDR3 is TGCAGTGCACCCAATAGCAATCAGCCCCAGCATTTT.

This clonotype appeared a few times. The chain uses TRBV7-2 and TRBJ2-7; D is tentatively TRBD1 or TRBD2 (7 bases each). The CDR3 has 14 amino acids. The germline gives CDR1 SGHTA, CDR2 FQGNSA. V was clipped by 5 bases and J by 2 bases, with 13 bases between them. The CDR3 DNA reads as TGTGCCAGCAGCATGCAGGGGGGGCCCTACGAGCAGTACTTC. This codes for CASSMQGGPYEQYF.

This clonotype has only one observation. This rearrangement joins TRBV20-1 to TRBJ2-7; a weak D match, TRBD1 (6 bases). The germline gives CDR1 DFQATT, CDR2 SNEGSKA (reference sequence). The CDR3 consists of 12 residues. Trimming took off 3 bases at V and 4 bases at J, with 10 bases between the two ends. CDR3 amino acids: CSASRTAYEQYF. The CDR3 DNA follows: TGCAGTGCTAGCCGGACAGCTTACGAGCAGTACTTC.

This chain joins TRBV7-9 and TRBJ2-3; D is possibly TRBD2 (6 bases). This CDR3 comprises 12 residues. CDR1 is SEHNR, CDR2 FQNEAQ, per germline (reference sequence). V was pared by 6 bases and J by 6 bases, with 10 bases between. The DNA of the CDR3 is TGTGCCAGCAGTATGGCGGGGGATACGCAGTATTTT. It translates to CASSMAGDTQYF.

This clonotype was recorded at least ten times. This rearrangement joins TRBV7-9 to TRBJ1-4; 7 bases line up with TRBD1. The length of the CDR3 is 14 residues. J lost 4 bases, V lost 5 bases, and 4 bases had no gene match. Per the germline V gene, CDR1 is SEHNR and CDR2 is FQNEAQ (reference sequence). The CDR3 loop reads CASSQGQVNEKLFF. Here the CDR3 DNA reads TGTGCCAGCAGCCAAGGACAGGTTAATGAAAAACTGTTTTTT.

The chain employs TRBV7-7 and TRBJ2-7; D is perhaps TRBD2 (5 bases). Trimming shortened V by 5 bases and J by 0 bases, and 14 bases separated the two germline ends. The CDR3 is made up of 15 amino acids. Germline CDR1 reads SSHAT; CDR2 reads FNYEAQ (reference sequence). CDR3 sequence (DNA): TGTGCCAGCAGCCATGGTGGCGGGCGCTCCTACGAGCAGTACTTC. Its translation is CASSHGGGRSYEQYF.

This clonotype occurred a few times. CDR3 bases: TGCGCCAGCAGCTGGAAGCGGGAGTGGATGAATGAGCAGTTCTTC. Protein: CASSWKREWMNEQFF. V and J are TRBV5-1 and TRBJ2-1, with 8 bases matching TRBD2. CDR3 length: 15 residues. Germline assignment: CDR1 SGHRS and CDR2 YFSETQ. The V segment lost 3 bases and the J segment 7 bases; nucleotides outside the gene matches: 9.

The genes are TRBV20-1 and TRBJ2-7, with D unresolved. The CDR3 sequence is 16 residues long. The V gene lost 4 bases and the J gene lost 0 bases, with 19 bases spanning the gap. Germline loops: CDR1 DFQATT, CDR2 SNEGSKA (reference sequence). The CDR3 protein is CSATPPGRGPSYEQYF. Written as DNA, the CDR3 is TGCAGTGCTACCCCTCCCGGGCGCGGACCCTCCTACGAGCAGTACTTC.

This clonotype was detected only a few times. V and J are TRBV5-1 and TRBJ2-3; D call uncertain. Germline CDR1 reads SGHRS; CDR2 reads YFSETQ. This CDR3 comprises 16 residues. Trimming took 2 bases from V and 4 from J, leaving 17 bases between them. The CDR3 DNA sequence: TGCGCCAGCAGCTTCGGTGGCACGGTTCACCCAGATACGCAGTATTTT. Amino acid sequence: CASSFGGTVHPDTQYF.

The chain links TRBV19 to TRBJ1-4, with a possible D match to TRBD1 (6 bases). CDR1 LNHDA and CDR2 SQIVND come from the germline V gene (reference sequence). The CDR3 has 14 amino acids. Trimming left V 9 bases short and J 10 bases short, with 21 bases between. CDR3 nucleotide sequence: TGTGCCAGCCTTCCAGCGGGGGGCTGGGGAAAACTGTTTTTT. Translation: CASLPAGGWGKLFF.

This clonotype has ten or more counts. This chain joins TRBV10-3 and TRBJ2-1, with 8 bases aligning to TRBD1. With 5 bases clipped from V and 8 bases from J, the junction kept 8 bases outside the gene matches. CDR3 length equals 14 residues. CDR1 is ENHRY and CDR2 is SYGVKD in the germline V gene. The CDR3 nucleotides are TGTGCCATCAGTCTGACTGAGGACAGGGATGAGCAGTTCTTC. It translates to CAISLTEDRDEQFF.

This clonotype was observed at least ten times. The chain combines TRBV5-4 with TRBJ2-1; D unresolved. The CDR3 spans 17 residues. The germline V and J ends were trimmed by 1 base and 0 bases, with 14 bases remaining between them. The germline V gene has CDR1 SGHNT and CDR2 YYREEE (reference sequence). CDR3 DNA: TGTGCCAGCAGCTTGCCGGGCGGCGGAAGCTCCTACAATGAGCAGTTCTTC. Translating gives CASSLPGGGSSYNEQFF.

This clonotype occurred a few times. The rearrangement links TRBV6-2 or TRBV6-3 to TRBJ2-3; no firm D call. Germline V gene sequence: CDR1 MNHEY, CDR2 SVGEGT. The V end was cut by 2 bases, the J end by 6 bases, with 12 bases between. This CDR3 spans 14 amino acids. CDR3 sequence (DNA): TGTGCCAGCAGTTACGGAAAGAGGACGGATACGCAGTATTTT. Its translation: CASSYGKRTDTQYF.

The chain uses TRBV5-1 and TRBJ2-2; possibly TRBD1 for D (6 bases). V lost 5 bases and J 1 base, leaving 18 bases between the germline ends. Germline CDR1 SGHRS, CDR2 YFSETQ. The CDR3 sequence is 17 residues long. The CDR3 coding sequence is TGCGCCAGCAGAGCTCGAACCGGGACACAGAACACCGGGGAGCTGTTTTTT. It yields the protein CASRARTGTQNTGELFF. The full variable domain, its missing parts supplied by reference TRBV5-1 and TRBJ2-2, is KAGVTQTPRYLIKTRGQQVTLSCSPISGHRSVSWYQQTPGQGLQFLFEYFSETQRNKGNFPGRFSGRQFSNSRSEMNVSTLELGDSALYLCASRARTGTQNTGELFFGEGSRLTVL.

This chain uses TRBV2 with TRBJ2-6; D is unclear. Germline CDR1 reads SNHLY; CDR2 reads FYNNEI. There are 12 residues in the CDR3. With 7 bases removed from V and 4 bases from J, the gap between germline ends came to 5 bases. CDR3 region: CASIEGANVLTF. In DNA, the CDR3 is TGTGCCAGCATCGAGGGGGCCAACGTCCTGACTTTC.

The chain carries TRBV5-1 and TRBJ2-1; TRBD1 matches 7 bases. The trim removed 4 bases at V and 4 bases at J, leaving 5 bases unmatched. The CDR3 is made up of 14 amino acids. CDR1 is SGHRS, CDR2 YFSETQ, per germline. The CDR3 loop is CASSADRLYNEQFF. The CDR3 DNA reads TGCGCCAGCAGCGCGGACAGGCTTTACAATGAGCAGTTCTTC.

This clonotype was observed at least ten times. The rearrangement uses TRBV7-6 and TRBJ2-2, with TRBD1 matching over 7 bases. CDR1 SGHVS and CDR2 FNYEAQ come from the germline V gene. CDR3 size: 15 residues. The V and J ends lost 1 base and 6 bases, in that order; junction bases with no gene match: 5. The CDR3 protein is CASSLVPGGAGELFF. DNA of the CDR3: TGTGCCAGCAGCTTAGTACCAGGGGGAGCCGGGGAGCTGTTTTTT.

As DNA, the CDR3 is TGCAGCGTGTGGACAGAGAGCTCCTACGAGCAGTACTTC. Translating gives CSVWTESSYEQYF. This chain connects TRBV29-1 to TRBJ2-7; possibly TRBD1 for D (6 bases). The V end was cut by 6 bases, the J end by 0 bases, with 12 bases between. The CDR3 sequence is 13 residues long. Germline CDR1 is SQVTM and CDR2 is ANQGSEA.

The chain joins TRBV7-9 to TRBJ2-1; D is uncertain. Per the germline V gene, CDR1 is SEHNR and CDR2 is FQNEAQ (reference sequence). V dropped 4 bases and J dropped 5 bases, with 9 bases sitting between them. The CDR3 is 13 amino acids. The DNA of the CDR3 is TGTGCCAGCAGCTCGGTTATAGACAATGAGCAGTTCTTC. It yields the protein CASSSVIDNEQFF.

The chain uses TRBV28 and TRBJ2-5; 9 bases line up with TRBD2. Germline assignment: CDR1 MDHEN and CDR2 SYDVKM. This CDR3 is 15 amino acids long. The junction had 11 bases not matched to a gene; V was cut back by 7 bases and J by 5 bases. CDR3 sequence: CASNPPGLASETQYF. As DNA, the CDR3 is TGTGCCAGCAACCCGCCGGGACTAGCCTCGGAGACCCAGTACTTC.